This T cell receptor (beta chain) was recovered during a study of T cells in Graves' hyperthyroidism and ophthalmopathy. Study as a whole: Peripheral blood collection took place at initial diagnosis, before any treatment.

Newly diagnosed patients aged 18 to 65 had hyperthyroidism of under 2 months' duration. The study excluded patients with uncontrolled infection, other autoimmune disease, pregnancy or lactation. Remarks on this clonotype: The antigen is undetermined.

Template material for amplifying TCR beta CDR3 regions consisted of RNA transcripts. With the HTBI primer set, the TCR CDR3 went through a first round of RT-PCR. TCRdb reprocessed the multiplex PCR reads with MiXCR, giving one entry per CDR3 protein. Of 800,000 or so distinct CDR3 sequences in the sample, over 35% were seen once. V dropped 6 bases and J dropped 2; count of bases not matched to a gene: 5. The CDR3 runs to 13 residues. CDR1 and CDR2 (germline): SQVTM, ANQGSEA. General study points: Blood samples included most of the expanded thyroid clonotypes exceeding 0.001.

This clonotype originated in a man between 18 and 29 years old with Graves' hyperthyroidism. The source material was blood. This sequence joins TRBV29-1 and TRBJ2-7; 9 bases are shared with TRBD2. The CDR3 region is CSVDSGGTYEQYF. The CDR3 DNA reads TGCAGCGTCGATAGCGGGGGAACCTACGAGCAGTACTTC.